Detailed here is one T cell receptor beta chain. No antigen is known for it. No base qualities exist here, and no much larger clone lies one base off it. The donors were healthy, HIV-negative adults who had no recently reported acute infections or vaccinations. Every donor was a Caucasian adult living in Nashville, Tennessee, USA. CD4+ T cells were enriched by magnetic negative selection; naive cells were then positively selected on CD45RA, and the negative fraction formed the memory subset. Blood was collected by leukapheresis, and PBMCs were isolated by Ficoll-Histopaque density gradient centrifugation and then cryopreserved in liquid nitrogen vapor phase. Purity and quantity of every magnetically sorted T cell population were checked by analytical flow cytometry. Each sorted fraction had its genomic DNA isolated and then quantified by UV absorbance on a Nanodrop 2000c. TCR CDR3 regions were amplified from genomic DNA by multiplex PCR using the deep immunoSEQ assay. Extracted genomic DNA from each cell subset was spread evenly across all wells of several immunoSEQ 96-well plates, with each plate serving as a replicate. For sorted subsets, each replicate PCR was loaded with roughly 0.2 ug genomic DNA, equivalent to approximately 27,000 T cell genomes. The purified libraries were quantified using a Qubit 3.0 fluorometer, sized with a Bioanalyzer 2100, and then quantified again using the KAPA Library Quantification kit. A separate single-read 150-cycle Illumina NextSeq 550 flow cell was used to sequence each immunoSEQ 96-well plate. The paper's data handling went like this. The immunoSEQ output contained only junctional sequences without quality scores, so filtering could not match that applied to full-length reads. Sequences were annotated with PyIR, a Python wrapper for IgBLAST v1.9, using IMGT germline references to assign V/J genes and CDR3. Reads with weak V/J assignments (E-value above 1e-6), missing CDR3, stop codons, out-of-frame junctions, or ambiguous translated residues were removed. V3J clonotypes were defined by identical inferred V gene, J gene, and CDR3 amino acid sequence. Percentage overlap between repertoires was calculated by dividing the number of shared unique clonotypes by the size of the smaller repertoire. Three approaches were used to assess repertoire richness: RTK rarefaction, the Chao1 estimator, and Recon v2.1 estimates of unobserved clonotypes. OLGA was used to compute generation probabilities for all TCRbeta clonotypes that the gDNA method yielded from four donors. The source is immuneACCESS, and TCRdb retained only in-frame sequences with V and J called. Part of the clones is not carried over; for the studies checked, unresolved V genes explain less than half of this, and the remainder is unexplained. V and J calls and clone size follow that table, whereas D and trimming were derived from the DNA. The sample table contains millions of clones; only one count was recorded for 85% to 95% of them. The ten largest clones capture 0.3% to 0.4% of the sample.

This specimen belongs to a study of shared clonotypes between healthy human individuals (TCRdb year 2020). Regarding the research as a whole: The cohort included three men and two women between 18 and 49 years of age. Between about 0.8 and 9 billion PBMCs per donor were obtained by leukapheresis. The study deeply sequenced blood TCR repertoires of five healthy adults to estimate repertoire size and the extent of clonotype sharing between individuals. Per donor, three plates each were used for CD4 naive and CD4 memory, two for CD8 naive, and one for CD8 memory. Different laboratories and diverse techniques were used to prepare libraries and sequence TCR repertoires, to increase sequencing depth and limit assay-specific biases. The study at large found these results: Pairwise subsampling led to the expectation that sequencing depth would affect the degree of clonotype sharing among donors. Compared with non-shared clonotypes, clonotypes shared by all four sorted-subset donors had higher generation probabilities. Rarefaction of sorted-subset datasets indicated incomplete sequencing despite the large sequencing depth. Sampling was restricted to blood, and TCR repertoires in tissues likely differ from the TCR repertoires found in blood. When a few donors were compared, the shared fraction of clonotypes was 5% to 6.5% for naive CD4, 3.5% to 4% for naive CD8, 2% to 2.5% for memory CD4, and 0.35% to 0.4% for memory CD8. Because the study included a small number of donors, the genetic and exposure-history diversity represented was limited. Estimated clonotype richness was generally larger for naive than for memory subsets.

V is pared back by 5 bases and J by 6 bases, with 17 bases lying between the germline termini. The germline V gene (reference sequence) supplies CDR1 LNHDA and CDR2 SQIVND. The CDR3 spans 15 residues, from the cysteine through the phenylalanine. Only CDR3 DNA is held: 45 bases, read in frame from base 1. Sequencing used naive CD4+ T cells from PBMCs. The sample's cell subset or site label is to be understood as: CD45RA+ positively selected. The sequence came from a young man in good health. Some clones in this sample may be carry-over from other donors' samples. This receptor chain uses TRBV19 and TRBJ2-1; a tentative D match to TRBD1 spans 7 bases. The DNA sequence is as follows: TGTGCCAGTAGTCCCCAGGGGGGCGAGGGCAATGAGCAGTTCTTC. It encodes CASSPQGGEGNEQFF.